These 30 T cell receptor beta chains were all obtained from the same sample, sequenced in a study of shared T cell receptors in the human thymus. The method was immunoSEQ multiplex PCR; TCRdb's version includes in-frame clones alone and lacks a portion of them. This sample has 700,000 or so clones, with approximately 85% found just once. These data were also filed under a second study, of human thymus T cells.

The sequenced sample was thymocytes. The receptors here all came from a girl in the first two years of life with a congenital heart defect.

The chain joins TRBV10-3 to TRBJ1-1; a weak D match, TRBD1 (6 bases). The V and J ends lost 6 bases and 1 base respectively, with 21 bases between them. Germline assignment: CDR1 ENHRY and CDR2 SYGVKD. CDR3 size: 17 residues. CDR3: CAISPRLREGGNTEAFF. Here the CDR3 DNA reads TGTGCCATCAGCCCGCGTCTAAGGGAAGGGGGGAACACTGAAGCTTTCTTT.

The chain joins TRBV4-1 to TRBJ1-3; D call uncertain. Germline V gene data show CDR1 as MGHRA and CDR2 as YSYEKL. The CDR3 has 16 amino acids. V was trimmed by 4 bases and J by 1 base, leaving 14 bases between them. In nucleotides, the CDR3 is TGCGCCAGCAGCCCCATCCTCTATTCTTCTGGAAACACCATATATTTT. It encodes CASSPILYSSGNTIYF.

CDR3 residues: CASREAPGRGYGYTF. As DNA, the CDR3 is TGTGCCAGCCGAGAAGCCCCGGGCAGGGGATATGGCTACACCTTC. The gene calls are TRBV7-2 and TRBJ1-2; D is perhaps TRBD1 (6 bases). The germline gives CDR1 SGHTA, CDR2 FQGNSA. Trimming removed 8 bases from V and 5 bases from J, with 21 bases in between. There are 15 residues in the CDR3.

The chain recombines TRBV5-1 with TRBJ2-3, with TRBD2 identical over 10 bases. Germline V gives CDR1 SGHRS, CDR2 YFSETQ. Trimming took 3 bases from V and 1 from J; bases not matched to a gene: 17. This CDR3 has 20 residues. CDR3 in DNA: TGCGCCAGCAGCTCTCTAGCGGGGGTTGACGCGCCTGCGGGCACAGATACGCAGTATTTT. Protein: CASSSLAGVDAPAGTDTQYF.

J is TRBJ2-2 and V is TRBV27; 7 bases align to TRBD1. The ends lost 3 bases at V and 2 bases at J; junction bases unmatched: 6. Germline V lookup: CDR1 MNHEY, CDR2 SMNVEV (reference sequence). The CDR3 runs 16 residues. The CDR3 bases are TGTGCCAGCAGTTTTCCGGGACAGTATAACACCGGGGAGCTGTTTTTT. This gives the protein CASSFPGQYNTGELFF.

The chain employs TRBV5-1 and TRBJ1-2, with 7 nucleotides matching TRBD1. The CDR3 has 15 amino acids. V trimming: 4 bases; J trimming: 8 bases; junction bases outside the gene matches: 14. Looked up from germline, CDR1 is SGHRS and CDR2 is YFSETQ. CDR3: CASSPRTGFQRGYTF. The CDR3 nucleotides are TGCGCCAGCAGCCCACGGACAGGTTTTCAGAGGGGCTACACCTTC.

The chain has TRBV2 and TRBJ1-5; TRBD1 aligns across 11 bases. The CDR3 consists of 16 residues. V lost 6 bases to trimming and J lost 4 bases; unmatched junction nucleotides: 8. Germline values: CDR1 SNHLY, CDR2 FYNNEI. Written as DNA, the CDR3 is TGTGCCAGCAGAGATAAGGACAGGGGGCGGAATCAGCCCCAGCATTTT. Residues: CASRDKDRGRNQPQHF.

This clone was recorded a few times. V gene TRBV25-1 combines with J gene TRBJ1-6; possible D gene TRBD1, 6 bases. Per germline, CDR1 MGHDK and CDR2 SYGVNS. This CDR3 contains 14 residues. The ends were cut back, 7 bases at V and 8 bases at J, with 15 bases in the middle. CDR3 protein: CASTHGGADSPLHF. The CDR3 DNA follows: TGTGCCAGCACCCATGGGGGGGCAGATTCACCCCTCCACTTT. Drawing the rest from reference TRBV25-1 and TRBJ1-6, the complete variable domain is EADIYQTPRYLVIGTGKKITLECSQTMGHDKMYWYQQDPGMELHLIHYSYGVNSTEKGDLSSESTVSRIRTEHFPLTLESARPSHTSQYLCASTHGGADSPLHFGNGTRLTVT.

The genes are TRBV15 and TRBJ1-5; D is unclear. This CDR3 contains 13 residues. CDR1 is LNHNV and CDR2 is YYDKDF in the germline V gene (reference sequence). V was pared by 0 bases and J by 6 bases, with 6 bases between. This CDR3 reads CATSRDRGQPQHF. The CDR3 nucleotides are TGTGCCACCAGCAGAGATCGAGGTCAGCCCCAGCATTTT.

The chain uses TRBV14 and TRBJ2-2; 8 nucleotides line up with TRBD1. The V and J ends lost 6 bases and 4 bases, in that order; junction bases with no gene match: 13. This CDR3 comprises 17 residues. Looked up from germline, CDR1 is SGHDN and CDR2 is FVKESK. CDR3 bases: TGTGCCAGCAGTCTAACCACAGGGGGATGGGGCACCGGGGAGCTGTTTTTT. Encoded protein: CASSLTTGGWGTGELFF.

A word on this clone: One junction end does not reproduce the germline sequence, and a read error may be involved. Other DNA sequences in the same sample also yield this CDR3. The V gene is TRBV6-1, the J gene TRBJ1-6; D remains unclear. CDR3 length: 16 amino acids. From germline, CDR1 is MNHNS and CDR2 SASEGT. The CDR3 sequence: CASSERGSSYNSPLHF. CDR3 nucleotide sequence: TGTGCCAGCAGTGAAAGAGGGAGCTCCTATAATTCCCCCCTCCACTTT.

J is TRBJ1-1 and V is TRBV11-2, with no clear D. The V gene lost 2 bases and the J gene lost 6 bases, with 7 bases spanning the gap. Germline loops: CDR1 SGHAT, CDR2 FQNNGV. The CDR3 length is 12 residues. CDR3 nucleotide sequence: TGTGCCAGCAGCTTATCCCCAGCTGAAGCTTTCTTT. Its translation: CASSLSPAEAFF. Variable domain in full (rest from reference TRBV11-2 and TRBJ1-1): EAGVAQSPRYKIIEKRQSVAFWCNPISGHATLYWYQQILGQGPKLLIQFQNNGVVDDSQLPKDRFSAERLKGVDSTLKIQPAKLEDSAVYLCASSLSPAEAFFGQGTRLTVV.

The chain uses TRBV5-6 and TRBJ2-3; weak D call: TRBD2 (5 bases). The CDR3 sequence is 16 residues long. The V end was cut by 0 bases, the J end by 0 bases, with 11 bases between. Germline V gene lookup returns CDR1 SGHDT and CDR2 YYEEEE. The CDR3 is CASSLVWWESTDTQYF. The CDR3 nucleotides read TGTGCCAGCAGCTTGGTTTGGTGGGAGAGCACAGATACGCAGTATTTT. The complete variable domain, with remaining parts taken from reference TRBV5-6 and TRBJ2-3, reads DAGVTQSPTHLIKTRGQQVTLRCSPKSGHDTVSWYQQALGQGPQFIFQYYEEEERQRGNFPDRFSGHQFPNYSSELNVNALLLGDSALYLCASSLVWWESTDTQYFGPGTRLTVL.

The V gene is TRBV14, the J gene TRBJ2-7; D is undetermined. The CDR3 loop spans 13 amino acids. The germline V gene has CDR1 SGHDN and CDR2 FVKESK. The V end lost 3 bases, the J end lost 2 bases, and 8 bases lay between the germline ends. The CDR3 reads CASSHPVTYEQYF. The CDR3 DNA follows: TGTGCCAGCAGCCATCCGGTAACCTACGAGCAGTACTTC.

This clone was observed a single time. The CDR3 region is CASSQDGDRHAEAFF. The CDR3 bases are TGCGCCAGCAGCCAAGATGGGGACAGGCACGCTGAAGCTTTCTTT. V is TRBV4-1 and J is TRBJ1-1; 8 bases match TRBD1. Germline-derived CDR1 and CDR2 are MGHRA and YSYEKL. CDR3 length: 15 residues. Losses at the gene ends were 0 bases for V and 6 bases for J; bases not matched to a gene: 6.

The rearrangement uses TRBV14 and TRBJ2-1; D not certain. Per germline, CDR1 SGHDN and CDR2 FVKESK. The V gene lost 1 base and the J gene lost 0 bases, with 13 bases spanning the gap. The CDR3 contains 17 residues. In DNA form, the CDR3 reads TGTGCCAGCAGCCAAGGGCACTATCGGAGCTCCTACAATGAGCAGTTCTTC. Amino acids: CASSQGHYRSSYNEQFF.

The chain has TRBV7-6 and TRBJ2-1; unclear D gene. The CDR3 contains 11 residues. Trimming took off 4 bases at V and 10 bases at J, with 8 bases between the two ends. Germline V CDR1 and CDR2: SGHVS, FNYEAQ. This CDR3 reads CASSSSQEQFF. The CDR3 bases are TGTGCCAGCAGCTCGTCACAGGAGCAGTTCTTC.

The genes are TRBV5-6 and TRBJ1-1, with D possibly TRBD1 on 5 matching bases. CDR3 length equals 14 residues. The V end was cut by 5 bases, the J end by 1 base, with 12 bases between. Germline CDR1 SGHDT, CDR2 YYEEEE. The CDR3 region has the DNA TGTGCCAGCAGAACGGGACTTAAGAACACTGAAGCTTTCTTT. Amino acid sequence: CASRTGLKNTEAFF.

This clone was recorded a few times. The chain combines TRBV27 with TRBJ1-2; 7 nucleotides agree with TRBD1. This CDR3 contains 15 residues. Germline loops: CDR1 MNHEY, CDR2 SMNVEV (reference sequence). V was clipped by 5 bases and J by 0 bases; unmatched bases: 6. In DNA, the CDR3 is TGTGCCAGCAGTAAACAGGGGTACCCTAACTATGGCTACACCTTC. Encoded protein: CASSKQGYPNYGYTF.

The CDR3 is CASSARTGSYEQYF. The CDR3 DNA reads as TGTGCCAGCAGCGCCCGGACAGGGTCCTACGAGCAGTACTTC. This sequence joins TRBV9 and TRBJ2-7, with 8 bases fitting TRBD1. This CDR3 is 14 amino acids long. Trimming at V came to 3 bases and at J to 1 base, leaving 3 bases not matched to a gene. From germline, CDR1 is SGDLS and CDR2 YYNGEE.

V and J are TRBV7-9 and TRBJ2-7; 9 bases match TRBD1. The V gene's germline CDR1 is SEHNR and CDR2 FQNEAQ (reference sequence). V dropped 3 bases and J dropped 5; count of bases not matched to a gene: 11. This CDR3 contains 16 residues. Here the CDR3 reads CASSLPPGQGPHEQYF. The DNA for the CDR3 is TGTGCCAGCAGCTTGCCCCCGGGACAGGGTCCCCACGAGCAGTACTTC.

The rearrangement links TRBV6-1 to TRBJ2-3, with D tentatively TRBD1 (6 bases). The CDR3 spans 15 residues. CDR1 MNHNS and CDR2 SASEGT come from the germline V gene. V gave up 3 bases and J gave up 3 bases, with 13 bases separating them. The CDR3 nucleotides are TGTGCCAGCAGTGACGGTAACAGGGCTACAGATACGCAGTATTTT. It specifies CASSDGNRATDTQYF.

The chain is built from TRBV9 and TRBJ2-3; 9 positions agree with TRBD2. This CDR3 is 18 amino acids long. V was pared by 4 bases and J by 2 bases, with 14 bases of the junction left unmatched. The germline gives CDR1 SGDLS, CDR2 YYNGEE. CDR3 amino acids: CASSPKPPRGGATDTQYF. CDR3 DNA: TGTGCCAGCAGCCCCAAACCCCCTCGCGGGGGGGCCACAGATACGCAGTATTTT.

The CDR3 is CASSSGQRSLNSNQPQHF. The CDR3 DNA reads as TGTGCCAGCAGCTCGGGACAGAGAAGTTTGAATAGCAATCAGCCCCAGCATTTT. V and J are TRBV7-8 and TRBJ1-5, with 7 bases matching TRBD1. CDR1 and CDR2 (germline): SGHVS, FQNEAQ. Trimming cost V 4 bases and J 0 bases; bases outside gene matches: 12. This CDR3 is built from 18 residues.

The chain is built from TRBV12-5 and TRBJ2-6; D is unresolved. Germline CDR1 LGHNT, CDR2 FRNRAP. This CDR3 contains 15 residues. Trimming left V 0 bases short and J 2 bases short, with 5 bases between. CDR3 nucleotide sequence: TGTGCTAGTGGTTTGGTGGGCGCTGGGGCCAACGTCCTGACTTTC. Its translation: CASGLVGAGANVLTF.

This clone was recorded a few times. CDR3 region: CSAAEAQYF. In DNA, the CDR3 is TGCAGTGCCGCGGAGGCCCAGTACTTC. The J gene is TRBJ2-5, the V gene TRBV20-1, with D possibly TRBD2 on 5 matching bases. The germline gives CDR1 DFQATT, CDR2 SNEGSKA (reference sequence). The CDR3 sequence is 9 residues long. Trimming cost V 6 bases and J 9 bases, with 8 bases left between them.

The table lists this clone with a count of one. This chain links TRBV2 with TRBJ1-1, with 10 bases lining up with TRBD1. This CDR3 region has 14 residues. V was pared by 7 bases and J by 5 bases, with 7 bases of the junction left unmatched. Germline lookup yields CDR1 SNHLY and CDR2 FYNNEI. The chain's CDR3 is CASKGDRGETEAFF. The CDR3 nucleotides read TGTGCCAGCAAAGGGGACAGGGGTGAGACTGAAGCTTTCTTT.

The CDR3 sequence is CAISAASGALQAGELFF. The CDR3 DNA follows: TGTGCCATCAGTGCCGCTAGCGGGGCCCTTCAGGCCGGGGAGCTGTTTTTT. This chain joins TRBV10-3 and TRBJ2-2; 9 bases map to TRBD2. This CDR3 region has 17 residues. V lost 4 bases and J lost 6; bases outside the gene matches: 12. CDR1 is ENHRY and CDR2 is SYGVKD in the germline V gene.

The CDR3 coding sequence is TGTGCCAGCAGCCCTCGGCCTAGCGGGGGGGTATACAATGAGCAGTTCTTC. This sequence encodes CASSPRPSGGVYNEQFF. The chain recombines TRBV9 with TRBJ2-1, with TRBD2 matching over 12 bases. The CDR3 totals 17 residues. Germline trimming cut 4 bases from V and 4 bases from J; bases unmatched to any gene: 9. CDR1 SGDLS and CDR2 YYNGEE come from the germline V gene. Drawing the rest from reference TRBV9 and TRBJ2-1, the complete variable domain is DSGVTQTPKHLITATGQRVTLRCSPRSGDLSVYWYQQSLDQGLQFLIQYYNGEERAKGNILERFSAQQFPDLHSELNLSSLELGDSALYFCASSPRPSGGVYNEQFFGPGTRLTVL.

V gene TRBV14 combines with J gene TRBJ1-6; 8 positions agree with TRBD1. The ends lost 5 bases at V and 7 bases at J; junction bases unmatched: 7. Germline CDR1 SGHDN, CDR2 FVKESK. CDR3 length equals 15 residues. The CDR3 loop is CASSSGQGENSPLHF. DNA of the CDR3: TGTGCCAGCAGCTCTGGACAGGGAGAGAATTCACCCCTCCACTTT.